This T cell receptor beta chain was identified in a study of blood T cell repertoires in COVID-19. Study-level background: The study drew acute and convalescent COVID-19 samples from the United States, Italy and Spain. T cells, B-cell-depleted T cells, or PBMCs supplied cDNA or gDNA.

This clone was observed a handful of times. The authors' processing: Scientists estimated how many nucleated cells there were by amplifying reference gene primers. Repertoires were generated with immunoSEQ multiplex PCR, while TCRdb's copy carries only in-frame clones and drops some. That table gives V, J and clone size, and the DNA gave D and trimming. The table has approximately 210,000 clones, 82% seen once. Cohort placement rested on clinical history that participants reported themselves. J gave up 2 bases and V 4 bases, and 6 bases lay outside the gene matches. Per germline, CDR1 SGHNT and CDR2 YYREEE (reference sequence). The CDR3 has 15 amino acids.

The specimen was PBMCs or T cells enriched from blood (not recorded which). The chain recombines TRBV5-4 with TRBJ2-7; 10 positions match TRBD1. This TCR was recovered from a woman in her fifties or sixties who had recovered from COVID-19. CDR3 nucleotides: TGTGCCAGCAGCCGGGGACAGGGGTATACCTACGAGCAGTACTTC. The encoded protein is CASSRGQGYTYEQYF. The complete variable domain, with remaining parts taken from reference TRBV5-4 and TRBJ2-7, reads ETGVTQSPTHLIKTRGQQVTLRCSSQSGHNTVSWYQQALGQGPQFIFQYYREEENGRGNFPPRFSGLQFPNYSSELNVNALELDDSALYLCASSRGQGYTYEQYFGPGTRLTVT.